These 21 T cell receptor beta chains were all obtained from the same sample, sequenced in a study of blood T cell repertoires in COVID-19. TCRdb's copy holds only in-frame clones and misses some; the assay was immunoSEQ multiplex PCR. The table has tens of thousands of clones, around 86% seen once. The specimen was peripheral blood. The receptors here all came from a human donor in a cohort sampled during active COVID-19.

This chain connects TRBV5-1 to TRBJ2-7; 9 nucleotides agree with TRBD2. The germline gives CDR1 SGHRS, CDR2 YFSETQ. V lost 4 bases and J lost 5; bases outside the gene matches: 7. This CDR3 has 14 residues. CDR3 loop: CASSPGGLAHEQYF. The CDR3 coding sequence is TGCGCCAGCAGCCCCGGGGGACTAGCCCACGAGCAGTACTTC.

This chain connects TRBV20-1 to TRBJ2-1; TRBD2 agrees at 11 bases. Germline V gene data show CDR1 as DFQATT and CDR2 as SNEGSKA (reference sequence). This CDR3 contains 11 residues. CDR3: CNTLAGDEQFF. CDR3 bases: TGCAACACACTAGCGGGGGATGAGCAGTTCTTC.

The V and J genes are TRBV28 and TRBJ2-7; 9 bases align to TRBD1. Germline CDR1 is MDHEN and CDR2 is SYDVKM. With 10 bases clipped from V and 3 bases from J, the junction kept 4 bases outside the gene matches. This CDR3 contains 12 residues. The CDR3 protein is CAIMTGGYEQYF. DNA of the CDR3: TGTGCCATAATGACAGGGGGCTACGAGCAGTACTTC.

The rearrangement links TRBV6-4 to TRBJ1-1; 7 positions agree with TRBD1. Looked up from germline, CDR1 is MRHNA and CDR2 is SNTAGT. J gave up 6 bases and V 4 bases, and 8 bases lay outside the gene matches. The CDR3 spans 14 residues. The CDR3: CASSARQGEAEAFF. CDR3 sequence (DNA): TGTGCCAGCAGTGCCCGACAGGGCGAGGCTGAAGCTTTCTTT.

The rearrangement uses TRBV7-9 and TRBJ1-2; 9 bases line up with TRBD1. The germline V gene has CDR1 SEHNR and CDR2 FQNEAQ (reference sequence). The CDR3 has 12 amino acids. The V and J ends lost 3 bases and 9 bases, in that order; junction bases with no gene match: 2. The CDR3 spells CASSLGQGRYTF. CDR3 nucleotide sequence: TGTGCCAGCAGCTTGGGACAGGGTCGCTACACCTTC.

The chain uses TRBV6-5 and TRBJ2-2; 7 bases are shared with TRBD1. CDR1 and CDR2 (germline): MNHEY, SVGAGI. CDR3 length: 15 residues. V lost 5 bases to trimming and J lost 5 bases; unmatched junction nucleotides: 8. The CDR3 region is CASSPRDSPTGELFF. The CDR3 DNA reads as TGTGCCAGCAGTCCCCGGGACAGCCCGACCGGGGAGCTGTTTTTT.

The CDR3 spells CASSLPRQGANGYTF. CDR3 nucleotide sequence: TGTGCCAGCAGCTTACCACGACAGGGGGCGAATGGCTACACCTTC. The rearrangement uses TRBV7-9 and TRBJ1-2; TRBD1 matches at 10 bases. V shed 2 bases, J shed 6 bases, and the junction held 6 bases outside the gene matches. This CDR3 comprises 15 residues. The germline CDR1 and CDR2 sequences are SEHNR and FQNEAQ (reference sequence).

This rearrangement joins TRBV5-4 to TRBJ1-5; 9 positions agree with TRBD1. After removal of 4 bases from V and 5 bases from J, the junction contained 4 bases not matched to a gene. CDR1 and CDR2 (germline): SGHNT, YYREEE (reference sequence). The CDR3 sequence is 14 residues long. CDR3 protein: CASSQQGADQPQHF. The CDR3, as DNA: TGTGCCAGCAGCCAACAGGGGGCGGATCAGCCCCAGCATTTT.

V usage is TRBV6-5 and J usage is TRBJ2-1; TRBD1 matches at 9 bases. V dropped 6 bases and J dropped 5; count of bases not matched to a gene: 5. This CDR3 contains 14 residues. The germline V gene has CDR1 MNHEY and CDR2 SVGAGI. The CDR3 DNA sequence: TGTGCCAGCAGATGGACAGGGGCTAACAATGAGCAGTTCTTC. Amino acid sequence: CASRWTGANNEQFF.

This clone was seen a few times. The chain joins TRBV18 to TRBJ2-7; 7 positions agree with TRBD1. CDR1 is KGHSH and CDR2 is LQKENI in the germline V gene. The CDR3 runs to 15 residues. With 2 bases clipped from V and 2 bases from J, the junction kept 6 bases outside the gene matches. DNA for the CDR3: TGTGCCAGCTCACCATCCCGACAGGGTCCCTACGAGCAGTACTTC. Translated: CASSPSRQGPYEQYF.

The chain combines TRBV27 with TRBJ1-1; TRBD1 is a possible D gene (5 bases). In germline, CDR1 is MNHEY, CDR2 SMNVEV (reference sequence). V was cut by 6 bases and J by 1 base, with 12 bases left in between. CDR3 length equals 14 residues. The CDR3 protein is CASRIMGGNTEAFF. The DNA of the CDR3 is TGTGCCAGCAGGATCATGGGGGGGAACACTGAAGCTTTCTTT.

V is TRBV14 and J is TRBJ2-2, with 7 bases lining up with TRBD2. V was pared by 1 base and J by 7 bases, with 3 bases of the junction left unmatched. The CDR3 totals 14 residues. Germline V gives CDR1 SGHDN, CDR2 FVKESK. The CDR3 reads CASSQAGGFGELFF. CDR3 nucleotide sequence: TGTGCCAGCAGCCAAGCGGGAGGTTTCGGGGAGCTGTTTTTT.

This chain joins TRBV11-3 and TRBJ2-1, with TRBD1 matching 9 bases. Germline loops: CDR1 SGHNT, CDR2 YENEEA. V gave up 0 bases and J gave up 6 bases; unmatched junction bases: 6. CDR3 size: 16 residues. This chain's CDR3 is CASSLDGTGPGNEQFF. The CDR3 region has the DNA TGTGCCAGCAGCTTAGACGGGACAGGGCCTGGCAATGAGCAGTTCTTC.

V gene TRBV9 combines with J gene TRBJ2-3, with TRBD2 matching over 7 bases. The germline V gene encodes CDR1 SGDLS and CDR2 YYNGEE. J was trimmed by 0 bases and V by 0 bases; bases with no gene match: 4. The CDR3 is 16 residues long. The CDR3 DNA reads TGTGCCAGCAGCGTAGGACTAGCAGCTAGCACAGATACGCAGTATTTT. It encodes CASSVGLAASTDTQYF.

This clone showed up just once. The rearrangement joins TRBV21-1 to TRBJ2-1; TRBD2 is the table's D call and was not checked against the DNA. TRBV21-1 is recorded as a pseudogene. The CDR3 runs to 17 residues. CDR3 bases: TGTGCCAGCAGCAAAAAAGAGGCGCTTCCCCCCTACAATGAGCAGTTCTTC. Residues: CASSKKEALPPYNEQFF.

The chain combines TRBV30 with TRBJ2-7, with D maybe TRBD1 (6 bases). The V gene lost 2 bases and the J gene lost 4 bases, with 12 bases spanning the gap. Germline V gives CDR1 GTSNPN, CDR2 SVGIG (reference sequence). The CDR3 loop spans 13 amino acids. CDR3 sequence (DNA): TGTGCCTGGAGTCGTCAGGGGATATACGAGCAGTACTTC. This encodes CAWSRQGIYEQYF.

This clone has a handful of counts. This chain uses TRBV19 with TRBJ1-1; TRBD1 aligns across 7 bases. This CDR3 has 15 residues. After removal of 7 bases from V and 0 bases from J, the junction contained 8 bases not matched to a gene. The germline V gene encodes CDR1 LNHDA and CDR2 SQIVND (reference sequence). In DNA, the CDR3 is TGTGCCAGTACCGATCGACAGGGCATGAACACTGAAGCTTTCTTT. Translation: CASTDRQGMNTEAFF.

Here the CDR3 DNA reads TGTGCCAGCAGCCCCAGTGCCGACAGCAGCCATTCACCCCTCCACTTT. Amino acids: CASSPSADSSHSPLHF. The V gene is TRBV9, the J gene TRBJ1-6, with a weak D call TRBD1 (5 bases). The germline gives CDR1 SGDLS, CDR2 YYNGEE. The V gene lost 4 bases and the J gene lost 8 bases, with 19 bases spanning the gap. CDR3 size: 16 residues.

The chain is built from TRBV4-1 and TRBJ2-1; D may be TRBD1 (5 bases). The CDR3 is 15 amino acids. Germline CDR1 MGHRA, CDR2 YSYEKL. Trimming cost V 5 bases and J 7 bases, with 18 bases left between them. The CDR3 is CASSDLHQGLNEQFF. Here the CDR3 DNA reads TGCGCCAGCAGCGACCTCCATCAGGGTCTAAATGAGCAGTTCTTC.

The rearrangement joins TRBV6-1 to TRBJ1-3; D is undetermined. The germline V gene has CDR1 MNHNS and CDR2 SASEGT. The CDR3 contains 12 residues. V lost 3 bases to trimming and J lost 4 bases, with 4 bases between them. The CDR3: CASSDRGNTIYF. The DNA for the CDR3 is TGTGCCAGCAGTGACAGGGGAAACACCATATATTTT.

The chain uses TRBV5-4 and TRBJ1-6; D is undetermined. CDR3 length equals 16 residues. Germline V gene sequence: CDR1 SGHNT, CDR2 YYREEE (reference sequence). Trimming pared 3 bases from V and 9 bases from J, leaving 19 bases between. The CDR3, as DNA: TGTGCCAGCAGCTGGCGGGGTGAGGCTGGACCTTCACCCCTCCACTTT. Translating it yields CASSWRGEAGPSPLHF.